These 24 T cell receptor beta chains came from one sample sequenced in a study of beta chain features in type 1 diabetes. Points from the study as a whole: A moderate, significant TCRB CDR3 shortening appeared in type 1 diabetes across four CD4+ subsets.

Antigens of these TCRs are unknown. Expressed TCRB transcripts got sequenced, as all isolated RNA was reverse transcribed. Produced via immunoSEQ multiplex PCR; TCRdb's table is partial and in-frame only. The sample has over 600,000 clones, around 12% seen once; the top ten hold 0.09% to 0.15%. Input material: naive CD4+ T cells from blood. All receptors derive from a man younger than 45 with type 1 diabetes.

The chain uses TRBV5-1 and TRBJ1-4; 9 nucleotides line up with TRBD1. Germline V CDR1 and CDR2: SGHRS, YFSETQ. After removal of 7 bases from V and 6 bases from J, the junction contained 1 base not matched to a gene. There are 12 residues in the CDR3. CDR3 residues: CASRDRDEKLFF. CDR3 nucleotides: TGCGCCAGCCGGGACAGGGATGAAAAACTGTTTTTT.

There are a few counts of this clone. The rearrangement joins TRBV5-1 to TRBJ2-5, with TRBD2 as a possible D gene (5 bases). The CDR3 is 16 amino acids. Trimming shortened V by 0 bases and J by 1 base, and 13 bases separated the two germline ends. CDR1 is SGHRS and CDR2 is YFSETQ in the germline V gene. The CDR3 coding sequence is TGCGCCAGCAGCTTGGAATGGGCAGGAGGCCAAGAGACCCAGTACTTC. This gives the protein CASSLEWAGGQETQYF.

This clone has more than one count but fewer than ten. The rearrangement joins TRBV18 to TRBJ2-2; no definite D call. The CDR3 runs to 17 residues. The germline gives CDR1 KGHSH, CDR2 LQKENI. The germline V and J ends were trimmed by 1 base and 0 bases, with 12 bases remaining between them. The CDR3 coding sequence is TGTGCCAGCTCACCACGCGAGCTACTGCCGAACACCGGGGAGCTGTTTTTT. Translating gives CASSPRELLPNTGELFF.

The rearrangement uses TRBV5-1 and TRBJ1-2; 9 positions agree with TRBD1. The CDR3 is 15 amino acids. Germline CDR1 is SGHRS and CDR2 is YFSETQ. Trimming at V came to 2 bases and at J to 3 bases, leaving 5 bases not matched to a gene. The CDR3 region has the DNA TGCGCCAGCAGCTTTGGACAGGGGAGAGACTATGGCTACACCTTC. It codes for CASSFGQGRDYGYTF.

The chain combines TRBV27 with TRBJ2-7, with D uncertain. From germline, CDR1 is MNHEY and CDR2 SMNVEV (reference sequence). This CDR3 has 13 amino acids. The V and J ends lost 6 bases and 1 base respectively, with 10 bases between them. This CDR3 is CASRKDGSYEQYF. CDR3 coding DNA: TGTGCCAGCAGGAAAGACGGGTCCTACGAGCAGTACTTC.

This clone has just one count. The J gene is TRBJ2-7, the V gene TRBV6-5; D may be TRBD1 (6 bases). The CDR3 loop spans 15 amino acids. The germline V gene has CDR1 MNHEY and CDR2 SVGAGI. Trimming pared 6 bases from V and 3 bases from J, leaving 18 bases between. CDR3: CASRSRQDGFYEQYF. The CDR3 DNA is TGTGCCAGCAGATCAAGACAGGACGGCTTCTACGAGCAGTACTTC.

This chain links TRBV6-5 with TRBJ1-3, with D possibly TRBD1 on 5 matching bases. The CDR3 runs to 15 residues. CDR1 and CDR2 (germline): MNHEY, SVGAGI. The V end was cut by 4 bases, the J end by 0 bases, with 10 bases between. The CDR3 is CASSFGGGSGNTIYF. In nucleotides, the CDR3 is TGTGCCAGCAGTTTCGGGGGGGGCTCTGGAAACACCATATATTTT.

The gene calls are TRBV2 and TRBJ1-5; no clear D gene. The CDR3 sequence is 14 residues long. Per germline, CDR1 SNHLY and CDR2 FYNNEI. V was cut by 7 bases and J by 2 bases, with 12 bases left in between. In DNA, the CDR3 is TGTGCCAGCAACCAGGAGTTAGGCAATCAGCCCCAGCATTTT. It translates to CASNQELGNQPQHF.

This clone was seen a handful of times. The chain couples TRBV5-1 to TRBJ2-5; no clear D gene. The germline V and J ends were trimmed by 4 bases and 0 bases, with 10 bases remaining between them. The CDR3 spans 14 residues. The germline V gene has CDR1 SGHRS and CDR2 YFSETQ. In DNA, the CDR3 is TGCGCCAGCAGCCGAGGCGTAAACCAAGAGACCCAGTACTTC. Encoded protein: CASSRGVNQETQYF.

This clone was found a few times. The chain couples TRBV5-4 to TRBJ2-6, with a possible D match to TRBD2 (5 bases). This CDR3 spans 16 amino acids. The V gene lost 0 bases and the J gene lost 0 bases, with 7 bases spanning the gap. The germline gives CDR1 SGHNT, CDR2 YYREEE (reference sequence). The CDR3 here is CASSLVRDSGANVLTF. CDR3 DNA sequence: TGTGCCAGCAGCTTGGTACGGGACTCTGGGGCCAACGTCCTGACTTTC.

In the case of this clone: Other DNA sequences in this specimen translate into the identical CDR3. This chain uses TRBV9 with TRBJ2-5; D perhaps matches TRBD1 (6 bases). Germline V gives CDR1 SGDLS, CDR2 YYNGEE. Deletions cut 2 bases from V and 1 base from J, with 9 bases between. This CDR3 comprises 14 residues. The CDR3 nucleotides are TGTGCCAGCAGCGTCGGACAGACCCAAGAGACCCAGTACTTC. It is translated as CASSVGQTQETQYF.

The rearrangement joins TRBV7-2 to TRBJ2-6; no firm D call. V was shortened by 5 bases and J by 0 bases, with 14 bases between the two germline ends. Germline V CDR1 and CDR2: SGHTA, FQGNSA. The CDR3 has 17 residues. The chain's CDR3 is CASSLSGPISGANVLTF. The CDR3 DNA sequence: TGTGCCAGCAGCCTATCCGGGCCCATCTCTGGGGCCAACGTCCTGACTTTC.

This clone showed up just a few times. The CDR3 DNA follows: TGCAGCGTTGGGCGGACAGGGGGCAAGGAGACCCAGTACTTC. This encodes CSVGRTGGKETQYF. The rearrangement uses TRBV29-1 and TRBJ2-5; 11 bases are shared with TRBD1. The CDR3 contains 14 residues. V shed 4 bases and J 5 bases; nucleotides not matched to a gene: 6. Per germline, CDR1 SQVTM and CDR2 ANQGSEA.

This clone was observed a few times. The genes are TRBV29-1 and TRBJ2-5, with TRBD2 matching 9 bases. CDR1 is SQVTM and CDR2 is ANQGSEA in the germline V gene. The J segment lost 4 bases and the V segment lost 6 bases, leaving 12 bases of the junction unmatched. This CDR3 is built from 15 residues. The CDR3 protein is CSVLHGGGAGETQYF. The CDR3 DNA reads as TGCAGCGTCTTACACGGCGGGGGGGCAGGAGAGACCCAGTACTTC.

The chain carries TRBV9 and TRBJ1-2, with D unresolved. The V gene lost 0 bases and the J gene lost 3 bases, with 12 bases spanning the gap. The CDR3 sequence is 15 residues long. In germline, CDR1 is SGDLS, CDR2 YYNGEE. In nucleotides, the CDR3 is TGTGCCAGCAGCGTAGCGGGGAGGTCTGACTATGGCTACACCTTC. Its translation is CASSVAGRSDYGYTF.

The V gene is TRBV30, the J gene TRBJ2-6, with a possible D match to TRBD1 (5 bases). Trimming left V 5 bases short and J 0 bases short, with 11 bases between. There are 15 residues in the CDR3. Germline loops: CDR1 GTSNPN, CDR2 SVGIG (reference sequence). CDR3 sequence reads: CAWLRGSSGANVLTF. The CDR3 nucleotides are TGTGCCTGGCTAAGGGGTAGCTCTGGGGCCAACGTCCTGACTTTC.

V and J are TRBV29-1 and TRBJ2-5, with D hard to call. V gave up 5 bases and J gave up 11 bases, with 15 bases separating them. The CDR3 is made up of 11 amino acids. Germline CDR1 is SQVTM and CDR2 is ANQGSEA. DNA for the CDR3: TGCAGCGTTTTAAGCTATCCGGTGCAGTACTTC. This codes for CSVLSYPVQYF.

This clone was counted a few times. V gene TRBV6-5 combines with J gene TRBJ2-3; D is undetermined. This CDR3 comprises 14 residues. CDR1 MNHEY and CDR2 SVGAGI come from the germline V gene. The V end lost 11 bases, the J end lost 1 base, and 16 bases lay between the germline ends. In DNA form, the CDR3 reads TGTGCCTCTAGGCGAACGGAAGGCACAGATACGCAGTATTTT. Its translation is CASRRTEGTDTQYF.

There are a few counts of this clone. The gene calls are TRBV9 and TRBJ2-3; D not resolved. The CDR3 is made up of 16 amino acids. Per germline, CDR1 SGDLS and CDR2 YYNGEE. With 4 bases removed from V and 0 bases from J, the gap between germline ends came to 15 bases. Here the CDR3 reads CASSYGTGASTDTQYF. The CDR3 DNA is TGTGCCAGCAGCTACGGTACCGGAGCTAGCACAGATACGCAGTATTTT. Looking up the rest from reference TRBV9 and TRBJ2-3 gives the full variable domain: DSGVTQTPKHLITATGQRVTLRCSPRSGDLSVYWYQQSLDQGLQFLIQYYNGEERAKGNILERFSAQQFPDLHSELNLSSLELGDSALYFCASSYGTGASTDTQYFGPGTRLTVL.

The sample holds a few counts of this clone. The chain employs TRBV18 and TRBJ2-7, with D perhaps matching TRBD2 (5 bases). From germline, CDR1 is KGHSH and CDR2 LQKENI. CDR3 length: 15 residues. V lost 0 bases to trimming and J lost 6 bases, with 15 bases between them. DNA for the CDR3: TGTGCCAGCTCACCACCGGAGGCGGCGGCGGGCGAGCAGTACTTC. This codes for CASSPPEAAAGEQYF. The full variable domain, with the rest looked up from reference TRBV18 and TRBJ2-7, is NAGVMQNPRHLVRRRGQEARLRCSPMKGHSHVYWYRQLPEEGLKFMVYLQKENIIDESGMPKERFSAEFPKEGPSILRIQQVVRGDSAAYFCASSPPEAAAGEQYFGPGTRLTVT.

This clone turned up a few times. The CDR3, as DNA: TGTGCCAGCAGCTCGACTAGCGGGTCCTACAATGAGCAGTTCTTC. It translates to CASSSTSGSYNEQFF. The chain couples TRBV7-3 to TRBJ2-1; 10 bases fit TRBD2. CDR1 SGHTA and CDR2 FQGTGA come from the germline V gene. The CDR3 contains 15 residues. The V and J ends lost 4 bases and 1 base, in that order; junction bases with no gene match: 1. Drawing the rest from reference TRBV7-3 and TRBJ2-1, the complete variable domain is GAGVSQTPSNKVTEKGKYVELRCDPISGHTALYWYRQSLGQGPEFLIYFQGTGAADDSGLPNDRFFAVRPEGSVSTLKIQRTERGDSAVYLCASSSTSGSYNEQFFGPGTRLTVL.

In this sample, this clone turned up a few times. This rearrangement joins TRBV7-2 to TRBJ2-5; 7 nucleotides agree with TRBD2. Germline values: CDR1 SGHTA, CDR2 FQGNSA. Trimming removed 1 base from V and 2 bases from J; junction bases left unmatched: 7. This CDR3 has 16 amino acids. The CDR3 bases are TGTGCCAGCAGCTTAGGGCGACTAGCCGTTCAAGAGACCCAGTACTTC. Its protein is CASSLGRLAVQETQYF.

Only a few counts were recorded for this clone. This chain uses TRBV20-1 with TRBJ1-2; D call uncertain. This CDR3 is built from 11 residues. CDR1 DFQATT and CDR2 SNEGSKA come from the germline V gene (reference sequence). CDR3 DNA sequence: TGCAGCGCGGATCGTGTGGGTGGCTACACCTTC. Amino acid sequence: CSADRVGGYTF.

The sample holds a few counts of this clone. This rearrangement joins TRBV7-2 to TRBJ1-5, with D unresolved. V was pared by 5 bases and J by 6 bases, with 8 bases between. Germline V gene data show CDR1 as SGHTA and CDR2 as FQGNSA. The CDR3 is 12 residues long. The CDR3 protein is CASSRRGQPQHF. The DNA for the CDR3 is TGTGCCAGCAGCCGTCGCGGTCAGCCCCAGCATTTT.